The 31 T cell receptor beta chains below come from one sample, sequenced in a study of vaccination and CD4 T cells after COVID-19. Their specific antigens are unknown. Treatment in this sample: roughly 11-day PBMC culture with coronavirus spike peptide pools or control peptides (ViraFEST assay). With the Oncomine TCR Beta short-read assay, DNA from cultured CD4+ T cells was sequenced. MiXCR, applied by TCRdb to the PCR reads, yields one record per CDR3 protein. The data hold roughly 11,000 distinct CDR3 sequences, with approximately 50% observed a single time. Material for sequencing was CD4+ T cells from blood, cultured in vitro. All receptors come from a human donor who had recovered from COVID-19.

The chain uses TRBV12-3 or TRBV12-4 and TRBJ1-1; D unclear. CDR3 length equals 13 residues. The ends were cut back, 6 bases at V and 3 bases at J, with 11 bases in the middle. CDR3 residues: CASSLYRDTEAFF. The CDR3 DNA reads as TGTGCCAGCAGCCTTTACCGGGACACTGAAGCTTTCTTT.

This chain uses TRBV20-1 with TRBJ1-5; tentatively, D is TRBD1 (6 bases). V was clipped by 2 bases and J by 7 bases, with 12 bases between them. Per the germline V gene, CDR1 is DFQATT and CDR2 is SNEGSKA (reference sequence). This CDR3 region has 13 residues. CDR3 residues: CSARLTGYQPQHF. Written as DNA, the CDR3 is TGCAGTGCTAGATTAACAGGGTACCAGCCCCAGCATTTT.

This chain links TRBV20-1 with TRBJ1-3, with D uncertain. Germline CDR1 and CDR2: DFQATT and SNEGSKA (reference sequence). The CDR3 runs 15 residues. V lost 1 base to trimming and J lost 0 bases, with 10 bases between them. CDR3 nucleotide sequence: TGCAGTGCTAGAGCGGGCCTTAACTCTGGAAACACCATATATTTT. It translates to CSARAGLNSGNTIYF.

The rearrangement links TRBV10-3 to TRBJ1-1, with 7 bases lining up with TRBD1. CDR1 ENHRY and CDR2 SYGVKD come from the germline V gene. V shed 4 bases, J shed 4 bases, and the junction held 3 bases outside the gene matches. The CDR3 has 13 residues. The CDR3 is CAISGQGGTEAFF. The CDR3 region has the DNA TGTGCCATCAGTGGACAGGGTGGCACTGAAGCTTTCTTT.

This clonotype has only one observation. The gene calls are TRBV20-1 and TRBJ2-7, with 8 bases fitting TRBD1. From germline, CDR1 is DFQATT and CDR2 SNEGSKA (reference sequence). CDR3 size: 14 residues. Losses at the gene ends were 2 bases for V and 3 bases for J; bases not matched to a gene: 6. CDR3 DNA sequence: TGCAGTGCTAGACTCCGACAGGGGATCTACGAGCAGTACTTC. This codes for CSARLRQGIYEQYF.

The gene calls are TRBV7-2 and TRBJ2-2; TRBD2 matches 7 bases. Germline trimming cut 1 base from V and 0 bases from J; bases unmatched to any gene: 5. The length of the CDR3 is 17 residues. CDR1 and CDR2 (germline): SGHTA, FQGNSA. The CDR3 reads CASSLEGLAANTGELFF. Here the CDR3 DNA reads TGTGCCAGCAGCTTAGAGGGGCTAGCGGCGAACACCGGGGAGCTGTTTTTT.

The chain employs TRBV30 and TRBJ1-2, with D uncertain. Germline V lookup: CDR1 GTSNPN, CDR2 SVGIG (reference sequence). The CDR3 extends over 13 amino acids. Trimming removed 2 bases from V and 5 bases from J, with 12 bases in between. The CDR3 nucleotides read TGTGCCTGGAGTAACCCCGTCGAGTATGGCTACACCTTC. Translation gives CAWSNPVEYGYTF.

The chain recombines TRBV6-1 with TRBJ1-3, with no clear D. The CDR3 contains 15 residues. The germline V gene encodes CDR1 MNHNS and CDR2 SASEGT. V was pared by 2 bases and J by 0 bases, with 8 bases between. The CDR3: CASSEREFSGNTIYF. The CDR3 DNA sequence: TGTGCCAGCAGTGAACGGGAGTTCTCTGGAAACACCATATATTTT.

This clonotype is categorized as large (0.1 to 1%). The rearrangement uses TRBV19 and TRBJ1-2; 7 bases match TRBD1. CDR3 length: 13 residues. Unmatched junction bases numbered 6, after V lost 7 bases and J lost 4 bases. Germline CDR1 is LNHDA and CDR2 is SQIVND (reference sequence). In nucleotides, the CDR3 is TGTGCCAGTACTCCGGACAGGCTCTATGGCTACACCTTC. Its protein product is CASTPDRLYGYTF.

The J gene is TRBJ1-5, the V gene TRBV30; no firm D call. V was trimmed by 0 bases and J by 1 base, leaving 10 bases between them. Germline V gene sequence: CDR1 GTSNPN, CDR2 SVGIG (reference sequence). CDR3 size: 15 residues. CDR3 DNA: TGTGCCTGGAGTGTAAAGGGTTGGAGCAATCAGCCCCAGCATTTT. It codes for CAWSVKGWSNQPQHF.

The rearrangement uses TRBV11-2 and TRBJ1-1; 7 bases are shared with TRBD1. This CDR3 is built from 16 residues. Germline CDR1 is SGHAT and CDR2 is FQNNGV. V dropped 6 bases and J dropped 1; count of bases not matched to a gene: 11. CDR3 loop: CASRWQKGASNTEAFF. DNA for the CDR3: TGTGCCAGCAGGTGGCAAAAGGGGGCTTCGAACACTGAAGCTTTCTTT.

The chain combines TRBV10-3 with TRBJ2-1; 8 nucleotides agree with TRBD1. V lost 4 bases to trimming and J lost 6 bases; unmatched junction nucleotides: 5. Germline V gene data show CDR1 as ENHRY and CDR2 as SYGVKD. This CDR3 has 14 residues. CDR3 sequence (DNA): TGTGCCATCAGTGCCGACAGGGGTTCCAATGAGCAGTTCTTC. Its protein product is CAISADRGSNEQFF.

The rearrangement uses TRBV12-3 or TRBV12-4 and TRBJ2-5; 9 nucleotides agree with TRBD2. The junction had 17 bases not matched to a gene; V was cut back by 5 bases and J by 7 bases. This CDR3 comprises 17 residues. CDR3 sequence reads: CASSPQGTSRAQGTQYF. CDR3 nucleotide sequence: TGTGCCAGCAGTCCCCAGGGGACTAGCAGGGCCCAGGGGACCCAGTACTTC.

This sequence joins TRBV28 and TRBJ1-4; D is uncertain. This CDR3 is built from 13 residues. V lost 3 bases to trimming and J lost 8 bases, with 10 bases between them. Germline CDR1 reads MDHEN; CDR2 reads SYDVKM. Here the CDR3 reads CASSLVSGEKLFF. CDR3 DNA sequence: TGTGCCAGCAGTTTGGTGAGTGGAGAAAAACTGTTTTTT.

The chain links TRBV12-3 or TRBV12-4 to TRBJ2-7; the match to TRBD2 covers 13 bases. This CDR3 is built from 16 residues. V lost 6 bases to trimming and J lost 3 bases; unmatched junction nucleotides: 8. CDR3 in amino acids: CASSPRTSGSYYEQYF. The DNA for the CDR3 is TGTGCCAGCAGCCCTCGGACTAGCGGGAGTTACTACGAGCAGTACTTC.

The CDR3 loop reads CASSWQGFTDTQYF. CDR3 nucleotide sequence: TGTGCCAGCAGTTGGCAGGGATTCACAGATACGCAGTATTTT. The chain employs TRBV27 and TRBJ2-3; TRBD1 might be the D (5 bases). The CDR3 consists of 14 residues. Trimming shortened V by 4 bases and J by 2 bases, and 10 bases separated the two germline ends. Germline V lookup: CDR1 MNHEY, CDR2 SMNVEV (reference sequence).

This chain connects TRBV6-5 to TRBJ2-3; weak D call: TRBD2 (6 bases). The CDR3 length is 16 residues. The germline V and J ends were trimmed by 3 bases and 6 bases, with 19 bases remaining between them. The germline V gene has CDR1 MNHEY and CDR2 SVGAGI. CDR3 DNA sequence: TGTGCCAGCAGTTATGGGTGGGGGGTCGGGGCGGATACGCAGTATTTT. This codes for CASSYGWGVGADTQYF.

V usage is TRBV30 and J usage is TRBJ1-4, with D uncertain. This CDR3 is built from 11 residues. V gave up 3 bases and J gave up 4 bases, with 3 bases separating them. Germline loops: CDR1 GTSNPN, CDR2 SVGIG (reference sequence). The CDR3 spells CAWRGNEKLFF. CDR3 nucleotides: TGTGCCTGGAGGGGTAATGAAAAACTGTTTTTT.

V gene TRBV2 combines with J gene TRBJ1-2, with no clear D. This CDR3 is built from 14 residues. The germline V and J ends were trimmed by 4 bases and 8 bases, with 17 bases remaining between them. CDR1 SNHLY and CDR2 FYNNEI come from the germline V gene. The CDR3 loop is CASSGTQAPRGYTF. CDR3 nucleotide sequence: TGTGCCAGCAGTGGGACTCAGGCCCCGCGGGGCTACACCTTC. The full variable domain, rest sourced from reference TRBV2 and TRBJ1-2, is EPEVTQTPSHQVTQMGQEVILRCVPISNHLYFYWYRQILGQKVEFLVSFYNNEISEKSEIFDDQFSVERPDGSNFTLKIRSTKLEDSAMYFCASSGTQAPRGYTFGSGTRLTVV.

The chain couples TRBV11-2 to TRBJ1-1; TRBD1 matches at 7 bases. This CDR3 comprises 15 residues. The germline V gene has CDR1 SGHAT and CDR2 FQNNGV. The ends lost 5 bases at V and 4 bases at J; junction bases unmatched: 10. The CDR3 coding sequence is TGTGCCAGCAGCCCGGAGACAGGGACGGGCACTGAAGCTTTCTTT. Translating it yields CASSPETGTGTEAFF.

This chain joins TRBV7-9 and TRBJ1-2; D possibly corresponds to TRBD1 (6 bases). Germline-derived CDR1 and CDR2 are SEHNR and FQNEAQ (reference sequence). This CDR3 spans 14 amino acids. Trimming took 3 bases from V and 5 from J, leaving 13 bases between them. This CDR3 is CASSFRQEAYGYTF. The CDR3 DNA is TGTGCCAGCAGCTTTAGACAGGAGGCATATGGCTACACCTTC.

The chain combines TRBV28 with TRBJ2-7, with 9 bases fitting TRBD1. There are 15 residues in the CDR3. The V gene end was trimmed by 6 bases and the J gene end by 4 bases; junction bases not matched to a gene: 10. Germline CDR1 and CDR2: MDHEN and SYDVKM. CDR3 in amino acids: CASRSRDRAGYEQYF. Written as DNA, the CDR3 is TGTGCCAGCAGATCACGGGACAGGGCGGGGTACGAGCAGTACTTC.

Written as DNA, the CDR3 is TGTGCCAGCAGAGACCGGGGACAGTCCTTTTACGAGCAGTACTTC. It specifies CASRDRGQSFYEQYF. V gene TRBV6-1 combines with J gene TRBJ2-7; TRBD1 aligns across 7 bases. CDR1 MNHNS and CDR2 SASEGT come from the germline V gene. CDR3 size: 15 residues. The ends lost 6 bases at V and 4 bases at J; junction bases unmatched: 12.

This clonotype turned up a few times. V and J are TRBV2 and TRBJ1-5, with D possibly being TRBD1 (5 bases). Germline CDR1 SNHLY, CDR2 FYNNEI. Trimming removed 6 bases from V and 0 bases from J, with 9 bases in between. The CDR3 has 14 amino acids. CDR3 amino acids: CASSATDSNQPQHF. The CDR3 nucleotides read TGTGCCAGCAGCGCGACAGATAGCAATCAGCCCCAGCATTTT.

The V and J genes are TRBV24-1 and TRBJ2-2, with D possibly being TRBD1 or TRBD2 (5 bases each). CDR1 and CDR2 (germline): KGHDR, SFDVKD. V was trimmed by 2 bases and J by 4 bases, leaving 10 bases between them. The CDR3 totals 15 residues. CDR3 sequence: CATSDSGTFTGELFF. In DNA form, the CDR3 reads TGTGCCACCAGTGATTCAGGGACGTTCACCGGGGAGCTGTTTTTT.

This chain links TRBV20-1 with TRBJ1-6, with 8 bases matching TRBD1. The V and J ends lost 3 bases and 7 bases, in that order; junction bases with no gene match: 5. CDR1 is DFQATT and CDR2 is SNEGSKA in the germline V gene (reference sequence). This CDR3 spans 14 amino acids. CDR3 DNA: TGCAGTGCTAGTACGGGACAGGAAAATTCACCCCTCCACTTT. Its protein product is CSASTGQENSPLHF.

V usage is TRBV30 and J usage is TRBJ2-5, with 7 bases matching TRBD2. The J segment lost 5 bases and the V segment lost 0 bases, leaving 9 bases of the junction unmatched. This CDR3 contains 15 residues. Per the germline V gene, CDR1 is GTSNPN and CDR2 is SVGIG (reference sequence). The CDR3 here is CAWSVPPTRGETQYF. CDR3 sequence (DNA): TGTGCCTGGAGTGTACCCCCCACGCGGGGGGAGACCCAGTACTTC. The entire variable domain, with the rest obtained from reference TRBV30 and TRBJ2-5, is as follows: SQTIHQWPATLVQPVGSPLSLECTVEGTSNPNLYWYRQAAGRGLQLLFYSVGIGQISSEVPQNLSASRPQDRQFILSSKKLLLSDSGFYLCAWSVPPTRGETQYFGPGTRLLVL.

This clonotype has more than one count but fewer than ten. The chain recombines TRBV29-1 with TRBJ1-5; the D gene is possibly TRBD1 (5 bases). CDR1 is SQVTM, CDR2 ANQGSEA, per germline. The CDR3 has 13 residues. Trimming cost V 0 bases and J 7 bases, with 10 bases left between them. The CDR3 protein is CSVEEGGGQPQHF. The DNA for the CDR3 is TGCAGCGTTGAAGAGGGGGGTGGCCAGCCCCAGCATTTT. Variable domain in full (rest from reference TRBV29-1 and TRBJ1-5): SAVISQKPSRDICQRGTSLTIQCQVDSQVTMMFWYRQQPGQSLTLIATANQGSEATYESGFVIDKFPISRPNLTFSTLTVSNMSPEDSSIYLCSVEEGGGQPQHFGDGTRLSIL.

This CDR3 reads CASSLGERFYGYTF. CDR3 coding DNA: TGCGCCAGCAGCTTAGGGGAGAGGTTCTATGGCTACACCTTC. The rearrangement links TRBV5-1 to TRBJ1-2; tentative D call: TRBD1 (5 bases). Germline CDR1 and CDR2: SGHRS and YFSETQ. This CDR3 has 14 residues. V shed 2 bases and J shed 4 bases, with 12 bases lying between them.

This rearrangement joins TRBV10-3 to TRBJ2-5; TRBD2 is a possible D gene (5 bases). The germline V gene has CDR1 ENHRY and CDR2 SYGVKD. The CDR3 spans 12 residues. Trimming left V 3 bases short and J 6 bases short, with 8 bases between. Written as DNA, the CDR3 is TGTGCCATCAGTGACGGACTGAAGACCCAGTACTTC. The encoded protein is CAISDGLKTQYF.

The count of this clonotype is one. The chain links TRBV7-2 to TRBJ2-7; the match to TRBD2 covers 7 bases. This CDR3 region has 16 residues. The V gene's germline CDR1 is SGHTA and CDR2 FQGNSA. J was trimmed by 5 bases and V by 5 bases; bases with no gene match: 15. CDR3 in DNA: TGTGCCAGCAGCCTCTCGGTGGGCGGGAGTTCCCACGAGCAGTACTTC. Encoded protein: CASSLSVGGSSHEQYF.